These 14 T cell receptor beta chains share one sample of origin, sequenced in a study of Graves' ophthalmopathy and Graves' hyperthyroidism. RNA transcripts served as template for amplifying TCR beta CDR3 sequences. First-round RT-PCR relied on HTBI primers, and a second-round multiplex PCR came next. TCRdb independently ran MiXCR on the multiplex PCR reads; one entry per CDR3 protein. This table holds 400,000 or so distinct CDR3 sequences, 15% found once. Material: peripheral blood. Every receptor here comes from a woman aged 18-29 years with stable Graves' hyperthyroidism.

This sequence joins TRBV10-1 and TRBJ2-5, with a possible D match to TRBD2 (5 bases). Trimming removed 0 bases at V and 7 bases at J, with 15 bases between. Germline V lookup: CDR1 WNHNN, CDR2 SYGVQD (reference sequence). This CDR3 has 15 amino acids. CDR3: CASSESDGFEGTQYF. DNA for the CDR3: TGCGCCAGCAGTGAGTCGGATGGTTTCGAGGGGACCCAGTACTTC.

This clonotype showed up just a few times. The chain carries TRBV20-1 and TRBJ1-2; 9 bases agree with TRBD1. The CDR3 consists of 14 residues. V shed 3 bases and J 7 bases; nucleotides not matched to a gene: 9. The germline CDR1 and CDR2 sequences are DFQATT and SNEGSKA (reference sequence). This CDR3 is CSASDRGELGGYTF. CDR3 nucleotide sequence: TGCAGTGCTAGTGACAGGGGGGAGTTAGGTGGCTACACCTTC.

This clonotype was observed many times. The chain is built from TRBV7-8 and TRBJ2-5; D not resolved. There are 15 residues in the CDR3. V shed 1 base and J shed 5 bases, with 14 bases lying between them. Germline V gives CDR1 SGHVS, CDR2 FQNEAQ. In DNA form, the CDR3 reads TGTGCCAGCAGCTTAGGAGCGTCCCAGTTCGAGACCCAGTACTTC. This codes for CASSLGASQFETQYF. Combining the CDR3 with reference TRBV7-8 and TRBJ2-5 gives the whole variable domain GAGVSQSPRYKVAKRGQDVALRCDPISGHVSLFWYQQALGQGPEFLTYFQNEAQLDKSGLPSDRFFAERPEGSVSTLKIQRTQQEDSAVYLCASSLGASQFETQYFGPGTRLLVL.

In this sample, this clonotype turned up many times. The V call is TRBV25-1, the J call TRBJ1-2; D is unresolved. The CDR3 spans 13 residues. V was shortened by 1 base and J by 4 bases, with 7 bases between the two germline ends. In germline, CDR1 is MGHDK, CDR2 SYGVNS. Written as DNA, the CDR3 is TGTGCCAGCAGTGAATTGGAGGTCTATGGCTACACCTTC. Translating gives CASSELEVYGYTF.

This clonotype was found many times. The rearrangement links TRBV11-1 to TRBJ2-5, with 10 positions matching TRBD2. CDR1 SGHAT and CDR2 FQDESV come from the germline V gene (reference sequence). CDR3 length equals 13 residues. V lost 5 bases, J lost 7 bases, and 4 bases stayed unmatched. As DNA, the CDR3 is TGTGCCAGCAGCCAGCGGGGGGGTTGGACCCAGTACTTC. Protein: CASSQRGGWTQYF.

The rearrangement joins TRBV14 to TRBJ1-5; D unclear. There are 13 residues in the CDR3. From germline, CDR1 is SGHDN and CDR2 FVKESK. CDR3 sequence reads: CDTGWNLVQPQHF. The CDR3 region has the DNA TGTGACACCGGATGGAATTTAGTCCAGCCCCAGCATTTT. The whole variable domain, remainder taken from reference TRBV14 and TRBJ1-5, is EAGVTQFPSHSVIEKGQTVTLRCDPISGHDNLYWYRRVMGKEIKFLLHFVKESKQDESGMPNNRFLAERTGGTYSTLKVQPAELEDSGVYFCDTGWNLVQPQHFGDGTRLSIL.

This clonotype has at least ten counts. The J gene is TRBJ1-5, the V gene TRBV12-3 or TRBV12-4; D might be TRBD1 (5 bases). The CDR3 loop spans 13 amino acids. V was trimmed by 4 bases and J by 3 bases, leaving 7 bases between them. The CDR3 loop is CASSWGDNQPQHF. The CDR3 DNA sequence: TGTGCCAGCAGTTGGGGGGACAATCAGCCCCAGCATTTT.

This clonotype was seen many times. CDR3 sequence reads: CASSFRENQETQYF. Written as DNA, the CDR3 is TGTGCCAGCAGCTTCCGGGAAAACCAAGAGACCCAGTACTTC. The chain carries TRBV12-3 or TRBV12-4 and TRBJ2-5; D perhaps matches TRBD2 (5 bases). V was cut by 6 bases and J by 0 bases, with 11 bases left in between. This CDR3 has 14 amino acids.

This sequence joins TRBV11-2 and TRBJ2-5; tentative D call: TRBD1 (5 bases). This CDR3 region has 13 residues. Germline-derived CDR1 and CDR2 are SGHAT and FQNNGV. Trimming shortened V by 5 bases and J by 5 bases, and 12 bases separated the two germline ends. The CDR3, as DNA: TGTGCCAGCAGCACAGTCTCAGGGGAGACCCAGTACTTC. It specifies CASSTVSGETQYF.

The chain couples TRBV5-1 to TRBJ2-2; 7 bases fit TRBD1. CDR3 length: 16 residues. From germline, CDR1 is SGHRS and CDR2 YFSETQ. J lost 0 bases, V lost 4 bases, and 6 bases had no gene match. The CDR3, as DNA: TGCGCCAGCAGCGTCCGCGGACAGGCGAACACCGGGGAGCTGTTTTTT. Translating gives CASSVRGQANTGELFF.

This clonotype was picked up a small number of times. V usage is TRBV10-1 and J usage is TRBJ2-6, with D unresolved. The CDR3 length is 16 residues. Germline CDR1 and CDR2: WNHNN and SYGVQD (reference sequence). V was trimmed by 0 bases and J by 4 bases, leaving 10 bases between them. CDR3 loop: CASSESEVFGANVLTF. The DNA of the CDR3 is TGCGCCAGCAGTGAGTCAGAGGTCTTCGGGGCCAACGTCCTGACTTTC.

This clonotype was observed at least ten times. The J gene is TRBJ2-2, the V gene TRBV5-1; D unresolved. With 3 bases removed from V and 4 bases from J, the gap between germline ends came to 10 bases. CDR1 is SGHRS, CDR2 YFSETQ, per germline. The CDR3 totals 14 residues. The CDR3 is CASSSDVPTGELFF. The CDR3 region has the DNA TGCGCCAGCAGCTCGGACGTCCCCACCGGGGAGCTGTTTTTT.

The CDR3 is CASSYFSGYQETQYF. The CDR3 DNA sequence: TGTGCCAGCAGTTACTTTAGCGGGTACCAAGAGACCCAGTACTTC. This sequence joins TRBV6-5 and TRBJ2-5; TRBD2 agrees at 7 bases. This CDR3 has 15 residues. Germline CDR1 MNHEY, CDR2 SVGAGI. The ends lost 1 base at V and 0 bases at J; junction bases unmatched: 2.

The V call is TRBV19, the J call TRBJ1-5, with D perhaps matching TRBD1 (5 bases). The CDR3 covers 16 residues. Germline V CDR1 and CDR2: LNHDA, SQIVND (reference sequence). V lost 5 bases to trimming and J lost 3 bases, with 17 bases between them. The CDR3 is CASSLGGTALNQPQHF. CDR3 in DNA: TGTGCCAGTAGTTTAGGAGGGACGGCCCTCAATCAGCCCCAGCATTTT.